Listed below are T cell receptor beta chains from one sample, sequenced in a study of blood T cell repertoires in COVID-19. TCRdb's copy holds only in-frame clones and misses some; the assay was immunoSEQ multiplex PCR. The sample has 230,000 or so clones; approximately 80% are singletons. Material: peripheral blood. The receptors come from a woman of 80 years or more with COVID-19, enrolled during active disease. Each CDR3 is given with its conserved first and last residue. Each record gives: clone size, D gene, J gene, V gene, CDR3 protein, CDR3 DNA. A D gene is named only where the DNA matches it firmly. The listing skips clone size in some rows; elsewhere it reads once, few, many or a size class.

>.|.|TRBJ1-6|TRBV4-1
CASSHEGTGRSPLHF
TGCGCCAGCAGCCACGAGGGAACAGGGAGATCACCCCTCCACTTT
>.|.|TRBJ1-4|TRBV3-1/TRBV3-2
CASSLRCPKTAHNEKLFF
TGTGCCAGCAGCCTCCGATGCCCGAAGACAGCCCATAATGAAAAACTGTTTTTT
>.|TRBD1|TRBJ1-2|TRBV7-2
CASRQPTGGGGGYTF
TGTGCCAGCAGACAACCAACAGGGGGCGGAGGTGGCTACACCTTC
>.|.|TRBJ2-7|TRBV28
CASSTPRLLVNEQYF
TGTGCCAGCAGTACACCCCGGCTCCTAGTAAACGAGCAGTACTTC
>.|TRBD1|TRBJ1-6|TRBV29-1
CSVTEQGSDSPLHF
TGCAGCGTGACGGAACAGGGGTCGGATTCACCCCTCCACTTT
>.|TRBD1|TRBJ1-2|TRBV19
CASRPGQGFTNYGYTF
TGTGCCAGTAGACCGGGACAGGGATTTACTAACTATGGCTACACCTTC
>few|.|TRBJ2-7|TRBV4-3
CASSQDLDSSSYEQYF
TGCGCCAGCAGCCAAGATTTGGACTCGAGCTCCTACGAGCAGTACTTC
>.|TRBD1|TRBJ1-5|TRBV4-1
CASSFRQGKDQPQHF
TGCGCCAGCAGCTTTCGACAGGGTAAGGATCAGCCCCAGCATTTT
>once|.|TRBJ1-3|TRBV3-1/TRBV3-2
CASSPPLGGSLSGNTIYF
TGTGCCAGCAGCCCTCCACTGGGGGGGTCCCTCTCTGGAAACACCATATATTTT
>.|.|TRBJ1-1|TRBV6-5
CASSPWEAVTEAFF
TGTGCCAGCAGTCCGTGGGAGGCGGTCACTGAAGCTTTCTTT
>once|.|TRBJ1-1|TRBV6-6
CASQMTGNTEAFF
TGTGCCAGCCAGATGACAGGGAACACTGAAGCTTTCTTT
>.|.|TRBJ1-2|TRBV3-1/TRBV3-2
CASSHLGSFYGYTF
TGTGCCAGCAGCCACCTAGGGAGTTTCTATGGCTACACCTTC
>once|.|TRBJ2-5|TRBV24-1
CATSTGSAQETQYF
TGTGCCACCTCGACAGGCAGTGCACAAGAGACCCAGTACTTC
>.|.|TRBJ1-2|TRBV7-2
CASSPATGLYGYTF
TGTGCCAGCAGCCCGGCGACAGGACTCTATGGCTACACCTTC
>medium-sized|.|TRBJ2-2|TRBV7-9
CASSRDVGELFF
TGTGCCAGCAGCCGAGATGTAGGGGAGCTGTTTTTT
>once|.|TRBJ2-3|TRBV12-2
CASRHERTDTQYF
TGTGCAAGTCGCCATGAGAGAACAGATACGCAGTATTTT
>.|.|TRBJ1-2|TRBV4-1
CASSQGGLIGYGYTF
TGCGCCAGCAGCCAAGGGGGGCTTATCGGCTATGGCTACACCTTC
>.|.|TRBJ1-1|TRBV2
CASSGQANTEAFF
TGTGCCAGCAGTGGACAGGCGAACACTGAAGCTTTCTTT
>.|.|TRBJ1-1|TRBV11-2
CASSLGRVPRAFF
TGTGCCAGCAGCTTGGGGAGGGTGCCAAGAGCTTTCTTT
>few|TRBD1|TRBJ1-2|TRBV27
CASSGQGKGGYTF
TGTGCCAGCAGCGGACAGGGGAAAGGAGGCTACACCTTC
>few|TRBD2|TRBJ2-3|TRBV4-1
CASSRGLAGGSTDTQYF
TGCGCCAGCAGCCGAGGACTAGCGGGGGGTAGCACAGATACGCAGTATTTT
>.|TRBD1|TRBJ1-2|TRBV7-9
CASSLALGGQSGYTF
TGTGCCAGCAGCTTAGCGCTAGGGGGCCAAAGTGGCTACACCTTC
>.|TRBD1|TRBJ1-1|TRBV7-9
CASTSGQGGLGDTEAFF
TGTGCCAGCACCTCCGGACAGGGGGGCTTGGGGGACACTGAAGCTTTCTTT
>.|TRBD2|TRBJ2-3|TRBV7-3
CASSPGPPASGTDTQYF
TGTGCCAGCAGCCCGGGACCGCCGGCTAGCGGAACAGATACGCAGTATTTT
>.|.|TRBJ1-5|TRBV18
CASSPRDSRNQPQHF
TGTGCCAGCTCACCCCGGGACTCAAGGAATCAGCCCCAGCATTTT
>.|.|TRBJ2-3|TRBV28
CASSSQGRRTDTQYF
TGTGCCAGCAGTTCCCAGGGAAGGCGCACAGATACGCAGTATTTT
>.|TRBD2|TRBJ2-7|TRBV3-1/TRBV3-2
CASSQSGGAAYEQYF
TGTGCCAGCAGCCAGAGCGGGGGGGCCGCCTACGAGCAGTACTTC
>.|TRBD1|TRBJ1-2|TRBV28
CASSQDRDYGYTF
TGTGCCAGCAGTCAGGACAGGGACTATGGCTACACCTTC
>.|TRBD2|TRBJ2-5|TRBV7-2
CASSLVGGGRALETQYF
TGTGCCAGCAGCTTAGTTGGAGGCGGGAGGGCCCTAGAGACCCAGTACTTC
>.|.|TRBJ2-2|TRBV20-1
CSASEGARVGELFF
TGCAGTGCTAGTGAGGGAGCGAGGGTAGGGGAGCTGTTTTTT
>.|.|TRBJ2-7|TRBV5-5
CASSLEIRGSVEQYF
TGTGCCAGCAGCTTGGAGATCAGGGGCTCGGTCGAGCAGTACTTC
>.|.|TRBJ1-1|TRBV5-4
CASSSQGIGAFF
TGTGCCAGCAGCTCCCAGGGGATCGGAGCTTTCTTT
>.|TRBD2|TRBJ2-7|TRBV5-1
CASSSRLAVQNEQYF
TGCGCCAGCAGCTCCAGACTAGCGGTTCAGAACGAGCAGTACTTC
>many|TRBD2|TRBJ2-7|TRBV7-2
CASSLTSGSAAEQYF
TGTGCCAGCAGCTTAACTAGCGGGAGTGCGGCCGAGCAGTACTTC
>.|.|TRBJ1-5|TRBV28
CASTRGDYSNQPQHF
TGTGCCAGCACCCGGGGAGACTATAGCAATCAGCCCCAGCATTTT
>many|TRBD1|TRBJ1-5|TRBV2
CASLRDRGWENQPQHF
TGTGCCAGCCTCCGGGACAGGGGCTGGGAAAATCAGCCCCAGCATTTT
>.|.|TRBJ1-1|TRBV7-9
CASRTDLNTEAFF
TGTGCCAGCAGGACAGACCTGAACACTGAAGCTTTCTTT
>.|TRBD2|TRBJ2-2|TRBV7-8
CASSSPLAGVVDTGELFF
TGTGCCAGCAGCTCCCCACTAGCGGGAGTGGTCGACACCGGGGAGCTGTTTTTT
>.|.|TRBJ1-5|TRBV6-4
CASSDSAHRVFVGNQPQHF
TGTGCCAGCAGTGACTCAGCCCACAGGGTATTCGTTGGCAATCAGCCCCAGCATTTT
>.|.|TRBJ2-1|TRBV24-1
CATSDPVYNEQFF
TGTGCCACCAGTGATCCCGTTTACAATGAGCAGTTCTTC
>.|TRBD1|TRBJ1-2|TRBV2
CASSPSGTGIYGYTF
TGTGCCAGCAGTCCATCCGGGACAGGGATATATGGCTACACCTTC
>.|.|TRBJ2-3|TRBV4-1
CATASLPIDTDTQYF
TGCGCCACAGCGAGTCTCCCCATCGACACAGATACGCAGTATTTT
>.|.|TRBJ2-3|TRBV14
CASSLTGGSTQYF
TGTGCCAGCAGCCTCACCGGAGGGAGTACGCAGTATTTT
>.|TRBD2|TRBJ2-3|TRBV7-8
CASSLERAGLRDTQYF
TGTGCCAGCAGCTTAGAGCGAGCGGGGCTCAGAGATACGCAGTATTTT
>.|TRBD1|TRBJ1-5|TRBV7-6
CASSPRQGGNQPQHF
TGTGCCAGCAGCCCCCGACAGGGAGGCAATCAGCCCCAGCATTTT
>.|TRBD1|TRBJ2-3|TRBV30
CAWSVGTGSTDTQYF
TGTGCCTGGAGTGTAGGGACAGGGAGCACAGATACGCAGTATTTT
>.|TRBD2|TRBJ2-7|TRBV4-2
CASSQTSGSAYEQYF
TGTGCCAGCAGCCAAACTAGCGGGAGCGCCTACGAGCAGTACTTC
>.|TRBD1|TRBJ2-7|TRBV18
CASSQGQGYEQYF
TGTGCCAGCTCGCAAGGACAGGGCTACGAGCAGTACTTC
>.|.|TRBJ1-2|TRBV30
CAWSAGTAGILF
TGTGCCTGGAGCGCCGGGACTGCTGGGATACTTTTC
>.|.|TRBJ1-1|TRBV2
CASSQNLYTEAFF
TGTGCCAGCAGCCAGAATCTTTACACTGAAGCTTTCTTT
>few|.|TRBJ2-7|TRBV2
CASKSGAVSYEQYF
TGTGCCAGCAAGTCAGGGGCCGTCTCCTACGAGCAGTACTTC
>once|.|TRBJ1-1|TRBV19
CASSKQANTEAFF
TGTGCCAGTAGTAAACAGGCGAACACTGAAGCTTTCTTT
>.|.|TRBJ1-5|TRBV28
CASSLSGNSNQPQHF
TGTGCCAGCAGTTTATCAGGGAATAGCAATCAGCCCCAGCATTTT
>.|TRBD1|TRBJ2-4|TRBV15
CATSRLDRGRNIQYF
TGTGCCACCAGCAGGCTCGACAGGGGGCGAAACATTCAGTACTTC